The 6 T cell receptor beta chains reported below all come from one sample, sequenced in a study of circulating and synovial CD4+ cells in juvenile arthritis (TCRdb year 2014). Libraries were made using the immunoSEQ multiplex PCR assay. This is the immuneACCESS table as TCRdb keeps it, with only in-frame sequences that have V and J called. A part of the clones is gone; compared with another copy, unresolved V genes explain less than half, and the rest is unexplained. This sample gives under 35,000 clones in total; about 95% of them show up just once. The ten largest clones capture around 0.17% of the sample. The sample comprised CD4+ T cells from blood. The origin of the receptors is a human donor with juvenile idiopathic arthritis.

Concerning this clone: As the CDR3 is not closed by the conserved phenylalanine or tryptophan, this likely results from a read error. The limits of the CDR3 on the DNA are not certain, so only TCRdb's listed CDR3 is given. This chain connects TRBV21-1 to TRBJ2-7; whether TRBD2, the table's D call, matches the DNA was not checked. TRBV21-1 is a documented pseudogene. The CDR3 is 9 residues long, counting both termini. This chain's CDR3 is CASSLTTHG.

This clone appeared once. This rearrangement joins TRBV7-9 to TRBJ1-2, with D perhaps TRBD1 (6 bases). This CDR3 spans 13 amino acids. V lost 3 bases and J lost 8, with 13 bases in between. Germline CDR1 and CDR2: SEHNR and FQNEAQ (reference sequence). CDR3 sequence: CASSLPTGGGYTF. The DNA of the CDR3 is TGTGCCAGCAGCTTGCCGACAGGTGGGGGCTACACCTTC.

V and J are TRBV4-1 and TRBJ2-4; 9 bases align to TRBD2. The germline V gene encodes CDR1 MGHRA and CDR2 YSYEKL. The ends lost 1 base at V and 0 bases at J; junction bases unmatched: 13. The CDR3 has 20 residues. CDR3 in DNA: TGCGCCAGCAGCCAAGTTGGACTAGCGATTGAGTCAATAGCCAAAAACATTCAGTACTTC. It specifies CASSQVGLAIESIAKNIQYF.

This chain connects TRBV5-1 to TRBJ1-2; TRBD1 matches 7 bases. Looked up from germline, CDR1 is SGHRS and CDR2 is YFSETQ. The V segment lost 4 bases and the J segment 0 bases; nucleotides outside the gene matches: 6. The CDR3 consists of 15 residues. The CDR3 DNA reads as TGCGCCAGCAGCATCACAGGGGAACCTAACTATGGCTACACCTTC. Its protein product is CASSITGEPNYGYTF.

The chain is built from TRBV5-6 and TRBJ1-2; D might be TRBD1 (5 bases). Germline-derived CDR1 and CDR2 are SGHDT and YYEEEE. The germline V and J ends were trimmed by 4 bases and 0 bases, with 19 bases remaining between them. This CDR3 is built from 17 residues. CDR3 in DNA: TGTGCCAGCAGCCAAGGGCGGGGGATTTCAGCTAACTATGGCTACACCTTC. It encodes CASSQGRGISANYGYTF.

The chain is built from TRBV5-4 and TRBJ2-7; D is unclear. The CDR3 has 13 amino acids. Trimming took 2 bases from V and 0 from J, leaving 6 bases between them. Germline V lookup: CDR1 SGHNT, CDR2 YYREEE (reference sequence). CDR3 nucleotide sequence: TGTGCCAGCAGCTTCGCAGGCTCCTACGAGCAGTACTTC. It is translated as CASSFAGSYEQYF.